Sequencing of this T cell receptor beta chain was carried out in a study of T cell changes during pregnancy in multiple sclerosis. Libraries were prepared by immunoSEQ multiplex PCR; TCRdb keeps only in-frame clonotypes and omits some of them. Of 55,000 to 80,000 clones in the sample, almost 90% are singletons; the top ten hold over 7.5%. The specimen was peripheral blood, collected after pregnancy. This receptor was identified in a female donor in good health, enrolled as a control in a pregnancy study.

The CDR3 nucleotides are TGTGCCAGCAGCGGGCGGGGGGGCCTCTCTGGGGCCAACGTCCTGACTTTC. It encodes CASSGRGGLSGANVLTF. This sequence joins TRBV7-9 and TRBJ2-6; 9 bases are shared with TRBD2. V shed 5 bases, J shed 0 bases, and the junction held 5 bases outside the gene matches. The CDR3 covers 17 residues. The germline CDR1 and CDR2 sequences are SEHNR and FQNEAQ (reference sequence).